This TCR beta chain is drawn from a study of blood T cell repertoires in COVID-19. Whole-study context: The cDNA or gDNA used as material had been derived from T cells, B-cell-depleted T cells, or PBMCs.

Methods used by the authors: The assay estimated nucleated cells by amplifying reference gene primers. Measured with immunoSEQ multiplex PCR; TCRdb has only the in-frame clones, and not every one. V and J calls and clone size are as listed in that table; D and trimming were resolved from the DNA. The sample has some 150,000 clones; approximately 80% are singletons. Germline assignment: CDR1 MDHEN and CDR2 SYDVKM. The J segment lost 5 bases and the V segment lost 8 bases, leaving 2 bases of the junction unmatched. The CDR3 consists of 13 residues. The specimen was peripheral blood. V usage is TRBV28 and J usage is TRBJ2-1; 11 bases agree with TRBD2. The TCR was taken from a man between 65 and 85 years old with acute or convalescent COVID-19. The CDR3 DNA is TGTGCCAGCGGGACTAGCGGTAACAATGAGCAGTTCTTC. Amino acids: CASGTSGNNEQFF.